This T cell receptor (beta chain) was profiled in a study of shared clonotypes between healthy human individuals. Study in general: The study enrolled a couple of women and a few men aged 18 to 49.

Only Caucasian adults living in Nashville, Tennessee made up the donor group. The assay used deep level. As originally analysed: Junction-only immunoSEQ data arrived without quality scores, meaning filtering differed. Produced via immunoSEQ multiplex PCR; TCRdb's table is partial and in-frame only. Clone size and the V and J calls come from that table; the DNA yielded D and trimming. The sample lists 980,000 or so clones; 60% to 85% were seen once. This clone was seen more than once but under ten times. The CDR3 length is 13 residues. V was cut by 8 bases and J by 0 bases, with 8 bases left in between. CDR1 is SNHLY, CDR2 FYNNEI, per germline.

This chain uses TRBV2 with TRBJ1-3; D uncertain. The sequence derives from a man between 18 and 35 years old in good health. The sample consisted of memory CD4+ T cells sorted from blood. Specified subset: CD45RA-negative fraction. This CDR3 is CASAGFSGNTIYF. The DNA for the CDR3 is TGTGCCAGCGCCGGGTTCTCTGGAAACACCATATATTTT.